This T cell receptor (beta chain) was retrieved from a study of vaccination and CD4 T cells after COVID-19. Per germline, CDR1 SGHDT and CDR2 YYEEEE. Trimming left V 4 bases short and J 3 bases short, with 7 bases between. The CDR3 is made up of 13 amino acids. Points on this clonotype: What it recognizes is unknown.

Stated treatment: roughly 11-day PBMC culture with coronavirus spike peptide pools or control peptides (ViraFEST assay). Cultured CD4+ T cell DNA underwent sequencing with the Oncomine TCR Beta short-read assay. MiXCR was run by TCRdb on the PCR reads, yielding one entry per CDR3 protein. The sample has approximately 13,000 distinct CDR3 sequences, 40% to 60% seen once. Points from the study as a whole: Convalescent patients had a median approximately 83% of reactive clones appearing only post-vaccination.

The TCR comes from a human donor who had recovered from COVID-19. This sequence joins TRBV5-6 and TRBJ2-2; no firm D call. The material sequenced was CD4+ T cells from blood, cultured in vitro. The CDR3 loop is CASSPEYTGELFF. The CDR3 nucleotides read TGTGCCAGCAGCCCGGAGTACACCGGGGAGCTGTTTTTT.